A single sample is the source of the 12 T cell receptor beta chains below, sequenced in a study of beta chain features in type 1 diabetes. General study results and limits: Type 1 diabetes patients had moderately but significantly shorter TCRB CDR3s in all four CD4+ subsets.

These TCRs are of unknown antigen specificity. Expressed TCRB transcripts were sequenced after all isolated RNA was converted to cDNA. Repertoires were generated with immunoSEQ multiplex PCR, while TCRdb's copy carries only in-frame clones and drops some. Altogether 500,000 to 800,000 clones are present, 9.5% to 15% being singletons, with the ten largest covering more than 0.1%. Sequenced material: naive CD4+ T cells from blood. These receptors were obtained from a man aged 25-45 years with type 1 diabetes.

V usage is TRBV25-1 and J usage is TRBJ2-5; D call uncertain. The length of the CDR3 is 11 residues. Germline assignment: CDR1 MGHDK and CDR2 SYGVNS. The V end lost 6 bases, the J end lost 2 bases, and 4 bases lay between the germline ends. CDR3 nucleotide sequence: TGTGCCAGCAGATCTCAAGAGACCCAGTACTTC. It specifies CASRSQETQYF.

This chain connects TRBV4-3 to TRBJ1-6, with D possibly matching TRBD1 (5 bases). The V end was cut by 0 bases, the J end by 8 bases, with 14 bases between. The CDR3 extends over 16 amino acids. Germline V gene sequence: CDR1 LGHNA, CDR2 YSLEER. CDR3 DNA sequence: TGCGCCAGCAGCCAAGATTCGGGGCAGCGAGATTCACCCCTCCACTTT. Protein product: CASSQDSGQRDSPLHF.

The V and J genes are TRBV5-1 and TRBJ2-2, with 7 nucleotides matching TRBD1. The CDR3 runs to 14 residues. CDR1 and CDR2 (germline): SGHRS, YFSETQ. V shed 2 bases and J 6 bases; nucleotides not matched to a gene: 4. DNA of the CDR3: TGCGCCAGCAGCTTTCCCGACAGGGCCGGGGAGCTGTTTTTT. Translating gives CASSFPDRAGELFF.

This clone was observed a few times. V and J are TRBV4-3 and TRBJ1-1; D not resolved. V was cut by 3 bases and J by 1 base, with 6 bases left in between. There are 13 residues in the CDR3. Germline V gives CDR1 LGHNA, CDR2 YSLEER. DNA of the CDR3: TGCGCCAGCAGCCAGCAAAGGAACACTGAAGCTTTCTTT. It translates to CASSQQRNTEAFF.

The V gene is TRBV6-1, the J gene TRBJ2-7; no reliable D call. This CDR3 contains 14 residues. The V gene's germline CDR1 is MNHNS and CDR2 SASEGT. Trimming removed 2 bases from V and 0 bases from J, with 8 bases in between. In DNA, the CDR3 is TGTGCCAGCAGTGAATCCGGGCGCTCCTACGAGCAGTACTTC. Translation gives CASSESGRSYEQYF.

The chain's CDR3 is CASSLEGGLDGYTF. CDR3 nucleotides: TGCGCCAGCAGCTTGGAAGGCGGCCTGGATGGCTACACCTTC. V and J are TRBV5-1 and TRBJ1-2; D uncertain. Looked up from germline, CDR1 is SGHRS and CDR2 is YFSETQ. The CDR3 contains 14 residues. The V end lost 0 bases, the J end lost 6 bases, and 12 bases lay between the germline ends. Full variable domain (missing parts from reference TRBV5-1 and TRBJ1-2): KAGVTQTPRYLIKTRGQQVTLSCSPISGHRSVSWYQQTPGQGLQFLFEYFSETQRNKGNFPGRFSGRQFSNSRSEMNVSTLELGDSALYLCASSLEGGLDGYTFGSGTRLTVV.

This clone has only a few counts. The V and J genes are TRBV29-1 and TRBJ2-3, with D possibly TRBD1 on 5 matching bases. Germline V CDR1 and CDR2: SQVTM, ANQGSEA. This CDR3 has 15 amino acids. Trimming stripped 7 bases from V and 0 bases from J, with 17 bases between. CDR3 in amino acids: CSAGRGPPSTDTQYF. In DNA, the CDR3 is TGCAGCGCCGGTAGGGGCCCTCCCAGCACAGATACGCAGTATTTT.

This clone was counted a few times. The rearrangement uses TRBV5-4 and TRBJ2-7; tentative D call: TRBD2 (6 bases). Germline CDR1 is SGHNT and CDR2 is YYREEE (reference sequence). The CDR3 length is 13 residues. Trimming cost V 4 bases and J 6 bases, with 14 bases left between them. Here the CDR3 reads CASSLAGTGEQYF. DNA of the CDR3: TGTGCCAGCAGCCTAGCCGGGACTGGCGAGCAGTACTTC.

This clone has a handful of counts. J is TRBJ2-6 and V is TRBV10-3, with 9 bases lining up with TRBD1. The CDR3 is made up of 21 amino acids. J was trimmed by 0 bases and V by 3 bases; bases with no gene match: 15. CDR1 ENHRY and CDR2 SYGVKD come from the germline V gene. The CDR3 sequence is CAISDLTGGIHSYSGANVLTF. In nucleotides, the CDR3 is TGTGCCATCAGTGATTTGACAGGGGGAATCCATTCATACTCTGGGGCCAACGTCCTGACTTTC.

The J gene is TRBJ1-2, the V gene TRBV9; TRBD1 is a possible D gene (5 bases). Trimming removed 6 bases from V and 6 bases from J, with 18 bases in between. CDR1 is SGDLS, CDR2 YYNGEE, per germline. The CDR3 has 14 amino acids. CDR3 residues: CASTLGGGDNGYTF. The CDR3 nucleotides are TGTGCCAGCACCCTCGGCGGGGGTGACAATGGCTACACCTTC.

This chain joins TRBV19 and TRBJ2-7; possible D gene TRBD2, 6 bases. CDR1 and CDR2 from the germline V gene are LNHDA and SQIVND (reference sequence). The CDR3 runs 15 residues. Trimming stripped 6 bases from V and 6 bases from J, with 21 bases between. The CDR3 region is CASRDTGLAIGEQYF. In DNA, the CDR3 is TGTGCCAGTAGGGATACGGGACTGGCAATTGGCGAGCAGTACTTC.

The V call is TRBV7-9, the J call TRBJ1-6; D is undetermined. The CDR3 spans 14 residues. Germline CDR1 SEHNR, CDR2 FQNEAQ (reference sequence). V was clipped by 2 bases and J by 7 bases, with 9 bases between them. The CDR3 DNA sequence: TGTGCCAGCAGCTTAAGTCTGGAAAATTCACCCCTCCACTTT. Its protein is CASSLSLENSPLHF.